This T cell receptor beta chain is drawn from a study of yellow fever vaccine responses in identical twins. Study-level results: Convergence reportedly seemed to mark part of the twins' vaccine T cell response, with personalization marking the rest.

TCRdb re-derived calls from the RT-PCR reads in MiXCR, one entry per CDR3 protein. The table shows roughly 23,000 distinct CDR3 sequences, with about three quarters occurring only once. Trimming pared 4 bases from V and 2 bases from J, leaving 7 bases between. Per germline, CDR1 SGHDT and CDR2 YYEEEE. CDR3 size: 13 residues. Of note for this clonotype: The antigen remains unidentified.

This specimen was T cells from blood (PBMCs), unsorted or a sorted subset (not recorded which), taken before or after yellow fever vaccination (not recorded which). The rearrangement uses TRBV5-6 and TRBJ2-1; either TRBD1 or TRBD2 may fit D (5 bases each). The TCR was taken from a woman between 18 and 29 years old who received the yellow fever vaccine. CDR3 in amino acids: CASSGDAYNEQFF. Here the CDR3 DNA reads TGTGCCAGCAGCGGGGACGCCTACAATGAGCAGTTCTTC. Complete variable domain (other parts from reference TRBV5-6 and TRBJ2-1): DAGVTQSPTHLIKTRGQQVTLRCSPKSGHDTVSWYQQALGQGPQFIFQYYEEEERQRGNFPDRFSGHQFPNYSSELNVNALLLGDSALYLCASSGDAYNEQFFGPGTRLTVL.